This T cell receptor (beta chain) was identified in a study of blood T cells in healthy people across ages. Study overall: Template switching retrieved approximately one barcoded beta molecule for each two T cells.

Combining a sample-barcoded 5' primer with a J-beta primer mix, a second PCR ran for 7 to 11 cycles. TCRdb independently ran MiXCR on the 5' RACE reads; one entry per CDR3 protein. The sample includes about 640,000 distinct CDR3 sequences, around 31% of them seen just once. V was clipped by 4 bases and J by 11 bases, with 14 bases between them. Germline V lookup: CDR1 ENHRY, CDR2 SYGVKD. CDR3 length: 12 residues. The chain combines TRBV10-3 with TRBJ2-5; D is uncertain. The TCR comes from a woman older than 75 in good health. The sequenced sample was blood. As DNA, the CDR3 is TGTGCCATCAGTGGGGTGCGATTTGGGCAGTACTTC. Residues: CAISGVRFGQYF.